These 27 T cell receptor beta chains share one sample of origin, sequenced in a study of blood T cells in healthy people across ages. With a J-beta primer mix and a sample-barcoded 5' primer, a second PCR ran about 7 to 11 cycles. TCRdb re-analysed the 5' RACE reads in MiXCR, keeping a single row per CDR3 protein. The sample consists of 700,000 or so distinct CDR3 sequences, 22% of them appearing once. Sequences were obtained from blood. All receptors derive from a man in his 70s in good health.

The chain carries TRBV27 and TRBJ2-1, with 10 positions matching TRBD2. Trimming took 8 bases from V and 7 from J; bases not matched to a gene: 8. The CDR3 sequence is 14 residues long. Germline loops: CDR1 MNHEY, CDR2 SMNVEV (reference sequence). The chain's CDR3 is CASYQRGGGNEQFF. The CDR3 DNA reads TGTGCCAGCTATCAGCGGGGGGGAGGGAATGAGCAGTTCTTC.

This clonotype was seen more than once but under ten times. The chain uses TRBV4-2 and TRBJ2-5; the D gene is possibly TRBD2 (6 bases). This CDR3 has 12 amino acids. V was pared by 3 bases and J by 11 bases, with 13 bases between. Germline V gene lookup returns CDR1 LGHNA and CDR2 YNFKEQ. Written as DNA, the CDR3 is TGTGCCAGCAGCCAGTGGGGGGAGGCGCAGTACTTC. It specifies CASSQWGEAQYF.

The chain has TRBV4-3 and TRBJ1-1, with unresolved D. Trimming pared 0 bases from V and 1 base from J, leaving 3 bases between. Germline V lookup: CDR1 LGHNA, CDR2 YSLEER. This CDR3 has 13 residues. The CDR3 DNA reads TGCGCCAGCAGCCAAGAAGCGAACACTGAAGCTTTCTTT. Protein sequence: CASSQEANTEAFF.

The V and J genes are TRBV6-4 and TRBJ2-3; 9 nucleotides agree with TRBD2. This CDR3 region has 16 residues. Germline-derived CDR1 and CDR2 are MRHNA and SNTAGT. The trim removed 5 bases at V and 2 bases at J, leaving 8 bases unmatched. Here the CDR3 reads CASSLELAGPTDTQYF. CDR3 in DNA: TGTGCCAGCAGTCTCGAGCTAGCGGGACCCACAGATACGCAGTATTTT.

The V and J genes are TRBV7-8 and TRBJ2-1; unclear D gene. Germline CDR1 is SGHVS and CDR2 is FQNEAQ. The CDR3 totals 15 residues. With 2 bases removed from V and 0 bases from J, the gap between germline ends came to 8 bases. CDR3 DNA sequence: TGTGCCAGCAGCTTAAAAGATAGCTCCTACAATGAGCAGTTCTTC. Encoded protein: CASSLKDSSYNEQFF.

This clonotype was counted a few times. The gene calls are TRBV12-3 or TRBV12-4 and TRBJ1-2; 9 nucleotides agree with TRBD1. CDR3 length equals 17 residues. J gave up 4 bases and V 5 bases, and 14 bases lay outside the gene matches. CDR3 sequence reads: CASSPDRGQPSTYGYTF. The CDR3 bases are TGTGCCAGCAGTCCGGACAGGGGCCAACCCAGTACCTATGGCTACACCTTC.

Ten or more counts support this clonotype. V is TRBV27 and J is TRBJ1-6; D remains unclear. CDR3 length equals 12 residues. Deletions cut 3 bases from V and 7 bases from J, with 4 bases between. CDR1 and CDR2 (germline): MNHEY, SMNVEV (reference sequence). The CDR3 DNA is TGTGCCAGCAGTTTGGGAAATTCACCCCTCCACTTT. This gives the protein CASSLGNSPLHF.

This clonotype has only a few counts. The chain joins TRBV29-1 to TRBJ2-6; D is unclear. Between the trimmed V and J ends, which lost 0 bases and 11 bases, there was a span of 8 bases. The CDR3 contains 12 residues. Germline lookup yields CDR1 SQVTM and CDR2 ANQGSEA. Here the CDR3 reads CSVEDGPDVLTF. DNA of the CDR3: TGCAGCGTTGAAGACGGGCCGGACGTCCTGACTTTC.

The chain recombines TRBV12-5 with TRBJ2-1; no firm D call. Trimming shortened V by 6 bases and J by 7 bases, and 16 bases separated the two germline ends. CDR3 length: 14 residues. Germline-derived CDR1 and CDR2 are LGHNT and FRNRAP. CDR3 sequence reads: CASGPVTFSNEQFF. CDR3 DNA: TGTGCTAGTGGGCCTGTAACTTTTTCGAATGAGCAGTTCTTC.

In the case of this clonotype: One junction end disagrees with the germline gene, perhaps due to a read error. This sequence joins TRBV3-1 and TRBJ1-1; 7 bases agree with TRBD1. The CDR3 is 14 residues long. CDR1 LGHDT and CDR2 YNNKEL come from the germline V gene (reference sequence). CDR3 amino acids: CASGQVDRAIEAFF. Here the CDR3 DNA reads TGTGCCAGCGGCCAAGTTGACAGGGCAATAGAAGCTTTCTTT.

A few counts support this clonotype. J is TRBJ1-4 and V is TRBV3-1; 8 bases are a match to TRBD1. Germline CDR1 LGHDT, CDR2 YNNKEL (reference sequence). Trimming removed 0 bases from V and 8 bases from J; junction bases left unmatched: 2. This CDR3 is built from 14 residues. This chain's CDR3 is CASSQDGQGEKLFF. DNA of the CDR3: TGTGCCAGCAGCCAAGACGGACAGGGAGAAAAACTGTTTTTT.

This clonotype appeared many times. The V gene is TRBV29-1, the J gene TRBJ1-4; D is ambiguous. Trimming cost V 5 bases and J 11 bases, with 15 bases left between them. This CDR3 has 12 residues. Germline V gives CDR1 SQVTM, CDR2 ANQGSEA. The CDR3 reads CSVSQSSSKLFF. The CDR3 region has the DNA TGCAGCGTTTCCCAATCCTCGTCGAAACTGTTTTTT.

This clonotype was seen a handful of times. This sequence joins TRBV7-2 and TRBJ1-2; D may be TRBD1 (6 bases). CDR3 length: 16 residues. Germline assignment: CDR1 SGHTA and CDR2 FQGNSA. V lost 1 base to trimming and J lost 4 bases, with 16 bases between them. As DNA, the CDR3 is TGTGCCAGCAGCTTAGGGGGACAAACATCCCTCTATGGCTACACCTTC. Amino acid sequence: CASSLGGQTSLYGYTF.

The chain links TRBV6-5 to TRBJ1-6, with 7 bases matching TRBD1. Germline-derived CDR1 and CDR2 are MNHEY and SVGAGI. The CDR3 runs 13 residues. V lost 6 bases and J lost 9; bases outside the gene matches: 5. The CDR3 bases are TGTGCCAGCAGGACAGGGCTGGTTTCACCCCTCCACTTT. Translation: CASRTGLVSPLHF.

This clonotype was counted a few times. J is TRBJ2-5 and V is TRBV5-1; 9 nucleotides match TRBD1. V lost 4 bases, J lost 0 bases, and 10 bases stayed unmatched. CDR3 length: 17 amino acids. Germline V gene lookup returns CDR1 SGHRS and CDR2 YFSETQ. CDR3 sequence reads: CASSKTVGTGYQETQYF. In DNA form, the CDR3 reads TGCGCCAGCAGCAAGACTGTAGGGACAGGGTACCAAGAGACCCAGTACTTC.

This sequence joins TRBV7-9 and TRBJ2-3; no clear D gene. V was cut by 2 bases and J by 6 bases, with 9 bases left in between. This CDR3 is built from 13 residues. The germline gives CDR1 SEHNR, CDR2 FQNEAQ (reference sequence). In nucleotides, the CDR3 is TGTGCCAGCAGCTTAATATCGCTCGATACGCAGTATTTT. Protein sequence: CASSLISLDTQYF.

This chain links TRBV10-2 with TRBJ2-3, with a tentative D call TRBD2 (5 bases). CDR1 and CDR2 (germline): WSHSY, SAAADI. Trimming left V 4 bases short and J 1 base short, with 12 bases between. This CDR3 comprises 15 residues. The CDR3 coding sequence is TGCGCCAGCAGTGGGGCCCTCGGGGGCACAGATACGCAGTATTTT. Translated, it gives CASSGALGGTDTQYF.

The chain carries TRBV5-1 and TRBJ2-5; no definite D call. The J call may be mistaken, given a closer DNA end match to TRBJ2-1. The CDR3 extends over 13 amino acids. Germline V CDR1 and CDR2: SGHRS, YFSETQ. CDR3 sequence reads: CASNPGPGNEQFF. Here the CDR3 DNA reads TGCGCCAGCAACCCTGGTCCTGGGAATGAGCAGTTCTTC.

Comment on this clonotype: One junction end disagrees with the germline gene, perhaps due to a read error. The rearrangement links TRBV5-1 to TRBJ1-5, with 8 bases aligning to TRBD1. Germline CDR1 and CDR2: SGHRS and YFSETQ. The CDR3 is 15 residues long. The CDR3 nucleotides read TGCGCCTGCAGCTTTGTCCCAGGGGGCACTCAGCCCCAGCATTTT. It specifies CACSFVPGGTQPQHF.

This chain connects TRBV5-1 to TRBJ2-2; D is unresolved. CDR1 and CDR2 from the germline V gene are SGHRS and YFSETQ. Trimming cost V 6 bases and J 5 bases, with 11 bases left between them. The length of the CDR3 is 13 residues. CDR3 sequence (DNA): TGCGCCAGCAACCCCTTAGGGACCGGGGAGCTGTTTTTT. Protein sequence: CASNPLGTGELFF.

The chain links TRBV4-2 to TRBJ1-1, with 9 bases that match TRBD1. Germline V lookup: CDR1 LGHNA, CDR2 YNFKEQ. Unmatched junction bases numbered 15, after V lost 4 bases and J lost 9 bases. There are 16 residues in the CDR3. CDR3: CASSRTPNGQGRKAFF. The CDR3 region has the DNA TGTGCCAGCAGCCGAACGCCCAACGGACAGGGGCGGAAAGCTTTCTTT.

This clonotype was observed many times. The chain uses TRBV6-6 and TRBJ2-5; D unresolved. The germline CDR1 and CDR2 sequences are MNHNY and SVGAGI (reference sequence). The CDR3 runs 14 residues. V was clipped by 0 bases and J by 2 bases, with 7 bases between them. The chain's CDR3 is CASSYSVFQETQYF. The CDR3 coding sequence is TGTGCCAGCAGTTACTCGGTTTTTCAAGAGACCCAGTACTTC.

The chain couples TRBV7-9 to TRBJ2-5, with 7 nucleotides matching TRBD1. The tail of the sequence fits TRBJ2-7 better, so the J call may be wrong. The CDR3 loop spans 15 amino acids. Germline CDR1 SEHNR, CDR2 FQNEAQ (reference sequence). For the CDR3, the DNA is TGTGCCAGCAGCCAACAGGGGCCTAACTACTACGAGCAGTACTTC. It translates to CASSQQGPNYYEQYF.

This clonotype showed up just a few times. The V gene is TRBV6-1, the J gene TRBJ1-3; D is possibly TRBD1 (5 bases). The V end lost 6 bases, the J end lost 5 bases, and 14 bases lay between the germline ends. Germline values: CDR1 MNHNS, CDR2 SASEGT. The CDR3 consists of 14 residues. CDR3 sequence: CASRSDGTRNTIYF. The DNA for the CDR3 is TGTGCCAGCAGATCGGACGGGACTCGAAACACCATATATTTT.

This clonotype was observed many times. V and J are TRBV13 and TRBJ2-1; TRBD2 agrees at 10 bases. This CDR3 spans 17 amino acids. Trimming removed 1 base from V and 0 bases from J; junction bases left unmatched: 3. The germline gives CDR1 PRHDT, CDR2 FYEKMQ (reference sequence). This chain's CDR3 is CASSLVKRGGSYNEQFF. CDR3 nucleotides: TGTGCCAGCAGCTTAGTGAAGCGGGGGGGCTCCTACAATGAGCAGTTCTTC.

The V gene is TRBV5-6, the J gene TRBJ2-1; D is perhaps TRBD2 (5 bases). CDR3 length equals 15 residues. Per germline, CDR1 SGHDT and CDR2 YYEEEE. V lost 4 bases and J 6 bases, leaving 17 bases between the germline ends. The CDR3 DNA sequence: TGTGCCAGCAGCCCCACTAGGGTATGGAGCAATGAGCAGTTCTTC. It specifies CASSPTRVWSNEQFF.

A word on this clonotype: Its ends do not fully match the called genes, so a read error is possible. CDR3: CASAAHTGSSGANDLTF. CDR3 in DNA: TGTGCCAGCGCTGCGCACACAGGATCCTCTGGGGCCAACGACCTGACTTTC. The genes are TRBV27 and TRBJ2-6; a possible D gene is TRBD1 (5 bases). Per the germline V gene, CDR1 is MNHEY and CDR2 is SMNVEV (reference sequence). This CDR3 has 17 amino acids. Full variable domain (outside the CDR3, taken from reference TRBV27 and TRBJ2-6): EAQVTQNPRYLITVTGKKLTVTCSQNMNHEYMSWYRQDPGLGLRQIYYSMNVEVTDKGDVPEGYKVSRKEKRNFPLILESPSPNQTSLYFCASAAHTGSSGANDLTFGAGSRLTVL.